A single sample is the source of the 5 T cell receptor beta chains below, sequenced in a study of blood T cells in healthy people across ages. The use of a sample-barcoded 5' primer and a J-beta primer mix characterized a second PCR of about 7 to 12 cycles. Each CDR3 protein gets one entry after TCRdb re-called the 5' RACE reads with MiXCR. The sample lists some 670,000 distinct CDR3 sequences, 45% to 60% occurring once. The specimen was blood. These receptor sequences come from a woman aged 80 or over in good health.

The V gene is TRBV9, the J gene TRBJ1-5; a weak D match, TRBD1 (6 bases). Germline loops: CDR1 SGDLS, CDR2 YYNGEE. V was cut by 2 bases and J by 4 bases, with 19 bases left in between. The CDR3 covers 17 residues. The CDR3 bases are TGTGCCAGCAGCGTGACAGGCTATCCCGATCCTAATCAGCCCCAGCATTTT. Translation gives CASSVTGYPDPNQPQHF.

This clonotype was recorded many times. CDR3 nucleotides: TGCGCCAGCAGCTTGCAGAGCTCCTACAATGAGCAGTTCTTC. It yields the protein CASSLQSSYNEQFF. The chain combines TRBV5-1 with TRBJ2-1; D not resolved. The CDR3 runs to 14 residues. Germline assignment: CDR1 SGHRS and CDR2 YFSETQ. V was pared by 1 base and J by 0 bases, with 5 bases between.

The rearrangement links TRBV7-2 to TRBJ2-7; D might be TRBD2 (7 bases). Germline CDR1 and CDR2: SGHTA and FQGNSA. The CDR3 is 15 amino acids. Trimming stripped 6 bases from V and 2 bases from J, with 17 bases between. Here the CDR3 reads CASRKEGGGTYEQYF. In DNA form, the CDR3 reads TGTGCCAGCAGGAAGGAGGGAGGGGGTACCTACGAGCAGTACTTC. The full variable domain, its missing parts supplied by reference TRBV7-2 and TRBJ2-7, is GAGVSQSPSNKVTEKGKDVELRCDPISGHTALYWYRQSLGQGLEFLIYFQGNSAPDKSGLPSDRFSAERTGGSVSTLTIQRTQQEDSAVYLCASRKEGGGTYEQYFGPGTRLTVT.

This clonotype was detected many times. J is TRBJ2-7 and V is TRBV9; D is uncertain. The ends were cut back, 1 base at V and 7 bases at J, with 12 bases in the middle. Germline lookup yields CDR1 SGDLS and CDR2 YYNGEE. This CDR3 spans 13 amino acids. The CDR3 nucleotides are TGTGCCAGCAGCGTATCCTCGTTCGGGGAGCAGTACTTC. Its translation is CASSVSSFGEQYF.

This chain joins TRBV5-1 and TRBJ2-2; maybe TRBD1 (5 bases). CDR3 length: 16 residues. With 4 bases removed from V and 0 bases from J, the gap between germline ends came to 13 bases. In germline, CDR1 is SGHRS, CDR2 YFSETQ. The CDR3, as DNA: TGCGCCAGCAGCAGGGGCTATGCCGCGAACACCGGGGAGCTGTTTTTT. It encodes CASSRGYAANTGELFF. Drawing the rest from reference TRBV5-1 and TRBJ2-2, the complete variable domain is KAGVTQTPRYLIKTRGQQVTLSCSPISGHRSVSWYQQTPGQGLQFLFEYFSETQRNKGNFPGRFSGRQFSNSRSEMNVSTLELGDSALYLCASSRGYAANTGELFFGEGSRLTVL.